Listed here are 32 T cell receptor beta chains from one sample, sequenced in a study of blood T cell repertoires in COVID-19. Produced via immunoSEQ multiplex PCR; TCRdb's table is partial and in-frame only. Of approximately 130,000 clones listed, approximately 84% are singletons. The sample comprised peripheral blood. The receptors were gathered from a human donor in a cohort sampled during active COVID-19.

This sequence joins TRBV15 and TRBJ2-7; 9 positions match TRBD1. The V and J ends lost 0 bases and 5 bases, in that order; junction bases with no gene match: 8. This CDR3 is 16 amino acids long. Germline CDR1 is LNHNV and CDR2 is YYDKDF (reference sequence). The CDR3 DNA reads TGTGCCACCAGCAGAGATTTAGGACAGGGGTCCCACGAGCAGTACTTC. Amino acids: CATSRDLGQGSHEQYF. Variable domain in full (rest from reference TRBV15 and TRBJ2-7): DAMVIQNPRYQVTQFGKPVTLSCSQTLNHNVMYWYQQKSSQAPKLLFHYYDKDFNNEADTPDNFQSRRPNTSFCFLDIRSPGLGDTAMYLCATSRDLGQGSHEQYFGPGTRLTVT.

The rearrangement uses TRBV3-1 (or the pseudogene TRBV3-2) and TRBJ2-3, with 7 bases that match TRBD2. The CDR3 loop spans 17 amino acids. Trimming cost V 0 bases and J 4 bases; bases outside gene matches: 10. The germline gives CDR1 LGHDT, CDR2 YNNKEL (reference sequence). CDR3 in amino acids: CASSQDGEGLLSDTQYF. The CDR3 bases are TGTGCCAGCAGCCAAGATGGGGAGGGCCTTTTATCAGATACGCAGTATTTT.

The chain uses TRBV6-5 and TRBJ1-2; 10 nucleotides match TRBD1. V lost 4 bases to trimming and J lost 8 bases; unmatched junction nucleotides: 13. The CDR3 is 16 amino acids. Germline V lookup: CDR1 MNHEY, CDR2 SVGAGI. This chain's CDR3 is CASSLRSGQGIAGYTF. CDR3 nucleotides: TGTGCCAGCAGTTTACGCTCGGGACAGGGGATTGCGGGCTACACCTTC.

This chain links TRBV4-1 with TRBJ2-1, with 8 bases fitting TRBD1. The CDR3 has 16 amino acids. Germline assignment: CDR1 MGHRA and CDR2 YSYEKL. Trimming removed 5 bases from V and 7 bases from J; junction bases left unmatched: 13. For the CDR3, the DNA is TGCGCCAGCAGCAAAAGCCAGGGACAGGTCATAAATGAGCAGTTCTTC. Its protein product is CASSKSQGQVINEQFF.

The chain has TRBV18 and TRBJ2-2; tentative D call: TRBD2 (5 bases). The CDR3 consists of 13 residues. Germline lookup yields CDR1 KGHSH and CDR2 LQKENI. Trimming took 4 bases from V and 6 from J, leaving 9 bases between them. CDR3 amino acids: CASSRRDPGELFF. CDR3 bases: TGTGCCAGCTCACGCCGGGATCCCGGGGAGCTGTTTTTT.

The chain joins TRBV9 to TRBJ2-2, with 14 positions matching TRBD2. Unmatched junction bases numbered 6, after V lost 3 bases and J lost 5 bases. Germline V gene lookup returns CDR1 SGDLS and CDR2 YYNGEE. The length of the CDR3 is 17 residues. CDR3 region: CASSATSGGAVTGELFF. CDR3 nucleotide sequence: TGTGCCAGCAGCGCGACTAGCGGGGGGGCGGTTACCGGGGAGCTGTTTTTT. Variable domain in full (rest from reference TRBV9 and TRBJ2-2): DSGVTQTPKHLITATGQRVTLRCSPRSGDLSVYWYQQSLDQGLQFLIQYYNGEERAKGNILERFSAQQFPDLHSELNLSSLELGDSALYFCASSATSGGAVTGELFFGEGSRLTVL.

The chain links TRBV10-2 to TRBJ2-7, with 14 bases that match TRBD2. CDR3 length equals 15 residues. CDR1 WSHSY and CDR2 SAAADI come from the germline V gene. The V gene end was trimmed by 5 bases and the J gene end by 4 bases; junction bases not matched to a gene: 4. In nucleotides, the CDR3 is TGCGCCAGCAGTCGACTAGCGGGGGGGAGTTACGAGCAGTACTTC. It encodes CASSRLAGGSYEQYF.

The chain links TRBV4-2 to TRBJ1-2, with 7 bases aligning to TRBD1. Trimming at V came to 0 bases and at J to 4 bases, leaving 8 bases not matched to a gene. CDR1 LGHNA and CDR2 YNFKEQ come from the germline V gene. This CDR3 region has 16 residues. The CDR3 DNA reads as TGTGCCAGCAGCCAAGATGATTTGAGGGGGCGCTATGGCTACACCTTC. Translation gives CASSQDDLRGRYGYTF.

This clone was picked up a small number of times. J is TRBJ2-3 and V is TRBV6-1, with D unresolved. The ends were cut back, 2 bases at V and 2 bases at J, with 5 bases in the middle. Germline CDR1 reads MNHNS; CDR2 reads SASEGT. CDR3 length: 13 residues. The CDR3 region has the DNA TGTGCCAGCAGTGAACTAATCACAGATACGCAGTATTTT. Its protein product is CASSELITDTQYF.

CDR3 bases: TGCAGCGTTGCAGGGGTTTCGGGGGGAGGCACTGAAGCTTTCTTT. Protein: CSVAGVSGGGTEAFF. The rearrangement joins TRBV29-1 to TRBJ1-1; perhaps TRBD1 as D (6 bases). Germline V gives CDR1 SQVTM, CDR2 ANQGSEA. Deletions cut 4 bases from V and 4 bases from J, with 19 bases between. This CDR3 comprises 15 residues.

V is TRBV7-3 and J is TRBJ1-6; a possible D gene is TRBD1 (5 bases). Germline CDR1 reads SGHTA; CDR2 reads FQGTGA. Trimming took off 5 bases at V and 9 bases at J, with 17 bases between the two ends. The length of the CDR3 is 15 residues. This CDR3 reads CASSVDSMGLSPLHF. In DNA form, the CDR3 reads TGTGCCAGCAGCGTAGACAGCATGGGACTTTCACCCCTCCACTTT.

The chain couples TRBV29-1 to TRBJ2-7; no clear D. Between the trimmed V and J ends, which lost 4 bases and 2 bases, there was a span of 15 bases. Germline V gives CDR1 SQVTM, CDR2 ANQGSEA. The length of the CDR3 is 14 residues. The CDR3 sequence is CSVGIRGLPYEQYF. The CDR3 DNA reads TGCAGCGTTGGTATCCGCGGTCTCCCCTACGAGCAGTACTTC.

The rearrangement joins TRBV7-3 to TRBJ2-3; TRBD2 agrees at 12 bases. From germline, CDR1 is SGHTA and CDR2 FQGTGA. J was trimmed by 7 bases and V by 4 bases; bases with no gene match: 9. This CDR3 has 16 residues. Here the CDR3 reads CASSSGLAGGRNTQYF. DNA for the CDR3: TGTGCCAGCAGCTCGGGACTAGCGGGCGGGAGGAATACGCAGTATTTT.

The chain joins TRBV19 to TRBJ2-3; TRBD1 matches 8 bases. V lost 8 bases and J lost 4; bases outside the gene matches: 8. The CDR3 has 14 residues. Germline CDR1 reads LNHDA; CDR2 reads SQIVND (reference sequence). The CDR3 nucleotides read TGTGCCAGTGCCAGGACAGGGAGCGCAGATACGCAGTATTTT. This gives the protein CASARTGSADTQYF.

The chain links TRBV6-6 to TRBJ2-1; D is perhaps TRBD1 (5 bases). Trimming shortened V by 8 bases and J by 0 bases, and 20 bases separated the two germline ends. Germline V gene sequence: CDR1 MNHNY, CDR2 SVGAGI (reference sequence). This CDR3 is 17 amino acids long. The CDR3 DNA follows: TGTGCCAGCTGTCTCGAATACAGGCCTAGCTCCTACAATGAGCAGTTCTTC. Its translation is CASCLEYRPSSYNEQFF.

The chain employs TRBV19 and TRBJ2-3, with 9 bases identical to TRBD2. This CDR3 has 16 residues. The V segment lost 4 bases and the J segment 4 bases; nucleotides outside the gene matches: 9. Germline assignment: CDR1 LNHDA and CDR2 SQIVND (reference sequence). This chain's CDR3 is CASSSWGGGAADTQYF. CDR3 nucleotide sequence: TGTGCCAGTAGTAGTTGGGGCGGGGGGGCGGCAGATACGCAGTATTTT.

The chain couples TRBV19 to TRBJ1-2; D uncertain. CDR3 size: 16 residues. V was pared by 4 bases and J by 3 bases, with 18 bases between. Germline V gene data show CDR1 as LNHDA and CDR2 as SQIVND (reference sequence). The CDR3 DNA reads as TGTGCCAGTAGTAACCGGCGTGTGGGCACGGACTATGGCTACACCTTC. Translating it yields CASSNRRVGTDYGYTF.

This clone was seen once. CDR3 sequence (DNA): TGCGCCAGCAGCCAAGACGAGGGGGTCACTGAAGCTTTCTTT. Protein: CASSQDEGVTEAFF. The J gene is TRBJ1-1, the V gene TRBV4-1; tentative D call: TRBD1 (6 bases). The CDR3 length is 14 residues. The germline gives CDR1 MGHRA, CDR2 YSYEKL. V shed 0 bases and J shed 4 bases, with 9 bases lying between them.

CDR3 in DNA: TGTGCCAGCAGCTTAAGGACAGGGGGTAATTCACCCCTCCACTTT. Translation: CASSLRTGGNSPLHF. The rearrangement uses TRBV5-6 and TRBJ1-6, with 10 bases lining up with TRBD1. From germline, CDR1 is SGHDT and CDR2 YYEEEE. The V and J ends lost 2 bases and 6 bases, in that order; junction bases with no gene match: 2. The CDR3 spans 15 residues.

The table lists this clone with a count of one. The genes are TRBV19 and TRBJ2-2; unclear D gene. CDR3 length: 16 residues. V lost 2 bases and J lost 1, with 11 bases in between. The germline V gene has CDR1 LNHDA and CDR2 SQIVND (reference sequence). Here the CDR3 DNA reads TGTGCCAGTAGTATAAATGTTGGGCAGAACACCGGGGAGCTGTTTTTT. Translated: CASSINVGQNTGELFF.

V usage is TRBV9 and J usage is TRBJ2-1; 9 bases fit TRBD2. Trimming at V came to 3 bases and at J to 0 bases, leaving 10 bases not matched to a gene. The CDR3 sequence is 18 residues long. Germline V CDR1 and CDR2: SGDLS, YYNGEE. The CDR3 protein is CASSAPSLAGSSYNEQFF. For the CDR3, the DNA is TGTGCCAGCAGCGCGCCGAGCCTAGCGGGGAGCTCCTACAATGAGCAGTTCTTC.

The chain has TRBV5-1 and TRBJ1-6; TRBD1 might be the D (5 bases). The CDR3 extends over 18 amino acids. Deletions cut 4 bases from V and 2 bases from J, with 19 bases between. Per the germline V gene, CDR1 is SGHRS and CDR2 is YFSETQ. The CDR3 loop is CASSARPGGSAYNSPLHF. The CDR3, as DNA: TGCGCCAGCAGCGCCCGTCCGGGGGGAAGCGCCTATAATTCACCCCTCCACTTT.

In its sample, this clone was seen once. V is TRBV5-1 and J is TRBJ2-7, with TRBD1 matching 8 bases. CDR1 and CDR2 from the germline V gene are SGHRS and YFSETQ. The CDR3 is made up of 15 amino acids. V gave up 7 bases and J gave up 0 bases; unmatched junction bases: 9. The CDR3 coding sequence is TGCGCCAGCCGCGCGAGACAGGGGTCCTCCTACGAGCAGTACTTC. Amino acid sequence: CASRARQGSSYEQYF.

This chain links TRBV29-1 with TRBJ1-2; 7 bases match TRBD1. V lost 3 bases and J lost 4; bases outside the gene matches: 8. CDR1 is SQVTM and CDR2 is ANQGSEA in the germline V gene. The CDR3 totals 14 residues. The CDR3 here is CSVEGIRGVYGYTF. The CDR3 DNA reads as TGCAGCGTTGAGGGAATCAGGGGGGTCTATGGCTACACCTTC.

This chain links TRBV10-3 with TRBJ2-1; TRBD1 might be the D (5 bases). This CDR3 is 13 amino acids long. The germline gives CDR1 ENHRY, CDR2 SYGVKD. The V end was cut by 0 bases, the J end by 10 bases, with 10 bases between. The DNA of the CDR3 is TGTGCCATCAGTGAGTCGGGGCCATGGGAGCAGTTCTTC. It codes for CAISESGPWEQFF.

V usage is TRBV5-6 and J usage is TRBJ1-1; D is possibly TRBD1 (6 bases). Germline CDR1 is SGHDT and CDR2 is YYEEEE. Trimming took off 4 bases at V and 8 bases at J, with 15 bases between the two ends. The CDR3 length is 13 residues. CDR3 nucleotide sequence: TGTGCCAGCAGCGAAACAGGGAGATACGAAGCTTTCTTT. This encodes CASSETGRYEAFF.

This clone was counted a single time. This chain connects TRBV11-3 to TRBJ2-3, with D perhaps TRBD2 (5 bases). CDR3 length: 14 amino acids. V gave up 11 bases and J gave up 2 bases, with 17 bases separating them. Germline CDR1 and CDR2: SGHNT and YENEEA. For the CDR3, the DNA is TGTGCCCTCTGCCAGCGGTCCAACACAGATACGCAGTATTTT. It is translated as CALCQRSNTDTQYF.

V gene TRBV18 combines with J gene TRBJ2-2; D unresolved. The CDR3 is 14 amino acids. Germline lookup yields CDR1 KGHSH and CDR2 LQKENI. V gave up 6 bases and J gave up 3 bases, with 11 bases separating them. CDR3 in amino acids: CASSASTYTGELFF. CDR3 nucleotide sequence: TGTGCCAGCTCTGCGAGTACCTACACCGGGGAGCTGTTTTTT. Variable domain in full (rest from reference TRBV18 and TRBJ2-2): NAGVMQNPRHLVRRRGQEARLRCSPMKGHSHVYWYRQLPEEGLKFMVYLQKENIIDESGMPKERFSAEFPKEGPSILRIQQVVRGDSAAYFCASSASTYTGELFFGEGSRLTVL.

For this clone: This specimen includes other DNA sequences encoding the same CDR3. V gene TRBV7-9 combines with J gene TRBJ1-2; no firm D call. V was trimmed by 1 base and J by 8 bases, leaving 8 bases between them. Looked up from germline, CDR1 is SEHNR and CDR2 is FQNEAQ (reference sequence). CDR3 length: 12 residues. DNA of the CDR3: TGTGCCAGCAGCTTAGAGGGAGGAGGCTACACCTTC. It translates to CASSLEGGGYTF.

CDR3 protein: CASSPPGLSGNTIYF. CDR3 DNA sequence: TGTGCCAGTAGTCCCCCAGGGCTCTCTGGAAACACCATATATTTT. The chain couples TRBV19 to TRBJ1-3; tentative D call: TRBD1 (5 bases). This CDR3 contains 15 residues. Germline V gives CDR1 LNHDA, CDR2 SQIVND (reference sequence). V lost 5 bases, J lost 0 bases, and 11 bases lay in between.

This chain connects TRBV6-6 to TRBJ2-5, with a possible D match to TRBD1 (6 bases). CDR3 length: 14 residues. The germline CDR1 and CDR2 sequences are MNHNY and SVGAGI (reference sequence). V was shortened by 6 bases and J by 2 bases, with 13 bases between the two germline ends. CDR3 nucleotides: TGTGCCAGCAGCCCCGGGACACTACAAGAGACCCAGTACTTC. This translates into CASSPGTLQETQYF.

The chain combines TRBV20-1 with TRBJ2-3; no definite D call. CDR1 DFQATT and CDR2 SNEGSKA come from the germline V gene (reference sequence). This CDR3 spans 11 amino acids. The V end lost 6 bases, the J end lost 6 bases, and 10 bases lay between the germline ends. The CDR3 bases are TGCAGTGCGAGACCTCCCGATACGCAGTATTTT. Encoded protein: CSARPPDTQYF.